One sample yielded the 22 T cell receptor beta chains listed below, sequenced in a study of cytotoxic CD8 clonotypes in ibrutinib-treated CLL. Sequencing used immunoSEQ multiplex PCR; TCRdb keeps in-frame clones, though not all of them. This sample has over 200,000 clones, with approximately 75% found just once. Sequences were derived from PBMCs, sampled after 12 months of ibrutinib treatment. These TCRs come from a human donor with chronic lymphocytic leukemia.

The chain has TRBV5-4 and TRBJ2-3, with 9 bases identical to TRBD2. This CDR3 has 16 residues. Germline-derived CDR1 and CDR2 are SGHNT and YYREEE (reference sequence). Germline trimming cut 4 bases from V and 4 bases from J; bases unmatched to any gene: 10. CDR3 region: CASSLARGGQADTQYF. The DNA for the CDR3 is TGTGCCAGCAGCCTCGCGCGGGGGGGCCAAGCAGATACGCAGTATTTT.

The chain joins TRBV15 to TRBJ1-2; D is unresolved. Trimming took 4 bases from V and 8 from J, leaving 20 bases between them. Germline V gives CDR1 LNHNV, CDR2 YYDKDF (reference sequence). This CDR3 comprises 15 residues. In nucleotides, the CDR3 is TGTGCCACCAGCACAAGAGGGTCTATTCCACTCGGCTACACCTTC. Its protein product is CATSTRGSIPLGYTF.

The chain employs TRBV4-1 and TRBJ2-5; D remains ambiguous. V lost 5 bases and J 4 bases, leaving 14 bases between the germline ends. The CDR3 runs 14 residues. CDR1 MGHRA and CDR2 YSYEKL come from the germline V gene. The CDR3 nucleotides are TGCGCCAGCAGCGCCGCCGGTGGGCGAGAGACCCAGTACTTC. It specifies CASSAAGGRETQYF.

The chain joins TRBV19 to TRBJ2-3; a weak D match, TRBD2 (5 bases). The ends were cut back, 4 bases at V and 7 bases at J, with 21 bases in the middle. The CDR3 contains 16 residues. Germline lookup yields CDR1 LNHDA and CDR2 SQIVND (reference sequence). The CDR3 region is CASSTLRRAERYTQYF. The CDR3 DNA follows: TGTGCCAGTAGTACCCTCAGGCGGGCGGAAAGATATACGCAGTATTTT.

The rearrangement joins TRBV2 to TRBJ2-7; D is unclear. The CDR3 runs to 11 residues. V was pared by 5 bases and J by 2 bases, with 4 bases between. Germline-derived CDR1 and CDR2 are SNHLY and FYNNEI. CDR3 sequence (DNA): TGTGCCAGCAGTCAAACCTACGAGCAGTACTTC. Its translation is CASSQTYEQYF.

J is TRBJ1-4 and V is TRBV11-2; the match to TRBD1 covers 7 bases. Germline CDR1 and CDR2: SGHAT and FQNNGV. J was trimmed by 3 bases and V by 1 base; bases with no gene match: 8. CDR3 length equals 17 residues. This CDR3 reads CASSLGAGGTSNEKLFF. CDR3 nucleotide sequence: TGTGCCAGCAGCTTAGGTGCAGGGGGAACGTCTAATGAAAAACTGTTTTTT.

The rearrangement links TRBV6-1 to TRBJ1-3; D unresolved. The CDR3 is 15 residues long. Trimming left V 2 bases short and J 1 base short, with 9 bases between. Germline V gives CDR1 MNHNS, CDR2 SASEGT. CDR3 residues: CASSELSLSGNTIYF. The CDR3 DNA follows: TGTGCCAGCAGTGAATTGTCTCTTTCTGGAAACACCATATATTTT.

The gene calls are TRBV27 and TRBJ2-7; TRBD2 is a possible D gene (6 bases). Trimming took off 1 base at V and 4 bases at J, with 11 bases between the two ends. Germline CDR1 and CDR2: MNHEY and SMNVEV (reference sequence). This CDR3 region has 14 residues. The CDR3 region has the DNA TGTGCCAGCAGTTTATATCGGGAGAGATACGAGCAGTACTTC. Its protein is CASSLYRERYEQYF.

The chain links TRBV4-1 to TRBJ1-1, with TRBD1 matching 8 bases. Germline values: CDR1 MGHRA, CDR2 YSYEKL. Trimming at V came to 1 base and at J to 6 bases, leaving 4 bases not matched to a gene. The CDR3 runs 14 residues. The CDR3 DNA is TGCGCCAGCAGCCAAGGGACAGGGCACTCTGAAGCTTTCTTT. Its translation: CASSQGTGHSEAFF.

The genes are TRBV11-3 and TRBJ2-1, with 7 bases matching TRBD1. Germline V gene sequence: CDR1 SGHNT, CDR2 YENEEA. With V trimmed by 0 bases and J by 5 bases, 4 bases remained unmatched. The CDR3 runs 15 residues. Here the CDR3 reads CASSLEQGSHNEQFF. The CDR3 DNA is TGTGCCAGCAGCTTAGAACAGGGGTCCCACAATGAGCAGTTCTTC. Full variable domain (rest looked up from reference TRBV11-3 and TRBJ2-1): EAGVVQSPRYKIIEKKQPVAFWCNPISGHNTLYWYLQNLGQGPELLIRYENEEAVDDSQLPKDRFSAERLKGVDSTLKIQPAELGDSAVYLCASSLEQGSHNEQFFGPGTRLTVL.

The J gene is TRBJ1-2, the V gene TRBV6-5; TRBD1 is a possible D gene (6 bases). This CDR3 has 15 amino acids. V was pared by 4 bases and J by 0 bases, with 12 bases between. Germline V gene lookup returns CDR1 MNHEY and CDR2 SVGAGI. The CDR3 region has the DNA TGTGCCAGCAGTTCCAGGGGTGGGGCTAACTATGGCTACACCTTC. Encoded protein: CASSSRGGANYGYTF.

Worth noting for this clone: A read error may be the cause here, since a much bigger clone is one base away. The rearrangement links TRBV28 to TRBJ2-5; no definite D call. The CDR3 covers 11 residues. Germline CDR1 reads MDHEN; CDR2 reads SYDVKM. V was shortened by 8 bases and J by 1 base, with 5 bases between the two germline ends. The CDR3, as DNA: TGTGCCAGCGGCCCCCAAGAGACCCAGTACTTC. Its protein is CASGPQETQYF.

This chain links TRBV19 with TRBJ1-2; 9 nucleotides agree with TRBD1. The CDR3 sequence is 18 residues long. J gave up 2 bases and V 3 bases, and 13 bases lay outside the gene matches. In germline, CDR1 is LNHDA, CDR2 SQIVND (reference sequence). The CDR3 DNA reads TGTGCCAGTAGTATGGGCCGGGACAGGGCCTTACCCAACTATGGCTACACCTTC. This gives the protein CASSMGRDRALPNYGYTF.

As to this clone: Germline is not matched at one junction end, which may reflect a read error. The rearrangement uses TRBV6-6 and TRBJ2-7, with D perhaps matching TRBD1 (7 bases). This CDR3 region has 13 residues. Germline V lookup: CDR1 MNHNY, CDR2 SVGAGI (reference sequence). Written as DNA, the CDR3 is TGTGCTACGGAGGGACAGCCCTCCCACGAGCAGTACTTC. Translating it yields CATEGQPSHEQYF.

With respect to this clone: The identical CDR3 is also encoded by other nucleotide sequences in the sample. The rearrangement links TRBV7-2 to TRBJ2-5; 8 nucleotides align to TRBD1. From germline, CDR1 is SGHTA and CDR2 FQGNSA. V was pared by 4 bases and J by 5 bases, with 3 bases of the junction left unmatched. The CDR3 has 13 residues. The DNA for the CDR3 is TGTGCCAGCAGCTCGGACAGGGAGGAGACCCAGTACTTC. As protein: CASSSDREETQYF.

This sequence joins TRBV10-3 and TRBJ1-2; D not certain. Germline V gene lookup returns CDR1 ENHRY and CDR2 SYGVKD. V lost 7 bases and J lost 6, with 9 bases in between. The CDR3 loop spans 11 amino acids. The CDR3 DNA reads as TGTGCCATCACCGGCGGGGATGGCTACACCTTC. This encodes CAITGGDGYTF.

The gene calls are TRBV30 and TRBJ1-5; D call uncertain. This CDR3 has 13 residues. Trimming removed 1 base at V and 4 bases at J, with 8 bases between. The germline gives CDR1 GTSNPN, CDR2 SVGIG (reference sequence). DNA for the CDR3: TGTGCCTGGAGTGAGGGCCGTAATCAGCCCCAGCATTTT. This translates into CAWSEGRNQPQHF.

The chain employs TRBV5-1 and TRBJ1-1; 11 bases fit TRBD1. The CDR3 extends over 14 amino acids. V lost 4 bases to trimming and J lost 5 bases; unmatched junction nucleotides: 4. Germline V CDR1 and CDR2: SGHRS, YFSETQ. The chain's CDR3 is CASSGGQGATEAFF. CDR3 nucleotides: TGCGCCAGCAGCGGCGGACAGGGGGCAACTGAAGCTTTCTTT. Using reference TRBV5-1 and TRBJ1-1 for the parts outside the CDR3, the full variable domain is KAGVTQTPRYLIKTRGQQVTLSCSPISGHRSVSWYQQTPGQGLQFLFEYFSETQRNKGNFPGRFSGRQFSNSRSEMNVSTLELGDSALYLCASSGGQGATEAFFGQGTRLTVV.

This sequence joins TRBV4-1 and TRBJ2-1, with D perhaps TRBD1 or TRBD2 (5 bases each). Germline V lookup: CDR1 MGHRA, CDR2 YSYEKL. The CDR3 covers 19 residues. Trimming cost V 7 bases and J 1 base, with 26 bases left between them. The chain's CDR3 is CASTLEGYGAWTSYNEQFF. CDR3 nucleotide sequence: TGCGCCAGCACCCTAGAGGGGTATGGGGCTTGGACTTCCTACAATGAGCAGTTCTTC.

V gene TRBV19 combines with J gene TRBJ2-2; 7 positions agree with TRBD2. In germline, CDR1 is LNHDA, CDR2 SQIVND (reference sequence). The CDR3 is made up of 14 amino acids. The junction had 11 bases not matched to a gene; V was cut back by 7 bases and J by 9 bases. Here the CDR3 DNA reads TGTGCCAGTAACTCGGGGAGGGCATCCCGGGAGCTGTTTTTT. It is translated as CASNSGRASRELFF.

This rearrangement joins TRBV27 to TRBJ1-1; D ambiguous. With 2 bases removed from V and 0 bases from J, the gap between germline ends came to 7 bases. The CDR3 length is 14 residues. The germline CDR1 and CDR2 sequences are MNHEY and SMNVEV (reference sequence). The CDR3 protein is CASSLQAMNTEAFF. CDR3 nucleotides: TGTGCCAGCAGTTTACAGGCGATGAACACTGAAGCTTTCTTT.

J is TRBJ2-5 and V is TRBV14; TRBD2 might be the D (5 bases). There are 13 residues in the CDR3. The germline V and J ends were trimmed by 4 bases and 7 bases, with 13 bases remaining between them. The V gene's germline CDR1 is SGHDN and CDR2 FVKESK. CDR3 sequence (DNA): TGTGCCAGCAGCCCCGGGGTCGCGGCGACCCAGTACTTC. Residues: CASSPGVAATQYF. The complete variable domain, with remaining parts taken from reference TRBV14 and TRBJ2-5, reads EAGVTQFPSHSVIEKGQTVTLRCDPISGHDNLYWYRRVMGKEIKFLLHFVKESKQDESGMPNNRFLAERTGGTYSTLKVQPAELEDSGVYFCASSPGVAATQYFGPGTRLLVL.